The present entry profiles one TCR beta chain with its context. The data were obtained in a study of response to subunit inactivated influenza vaccine. One entry per CDR3 protein, called by TCRdb with MiXCR from the RT-PCR reads. The table includes a few hundred thousand distinct CDR3 sequences, about 11% detected once. Germline V gene lookup returns CDR1 SGHTA and CDR2 FQGTGA. This CDR3 comprises 13 residues. Trimming stripped 5 bases from V and 10 bases from J, with 15 bases between. These data were also reused for a study on T cells expressing NK-cell markers. That paper adds: The cDNA for TCR beta came from 5'RACE template switching with UMIs. Dominant NKG2C+ clonotypes were found to form about 1.0-7.0% of CD8+ T cells in several donors. In a handful of donors, these clonotypes also led the CD3+CD56-NKG2C+ fraction.

This rearrangement joins TRBV7-3 to TRBJ2-1; D might be TRBD1 (5 bases). The TCR was taken from a man aged 50-60 years who received an inactivated influenza vaccine. This specimen consisted of PBMCs from blood, obtained on the day of vaccination. CDR3 in amino acids: CASSPLGVSEQFF. DNA of the CDR3: TGTGCCAGCAGCCCCCTAGGGGTGAGCGAGCAGTTCTTC.